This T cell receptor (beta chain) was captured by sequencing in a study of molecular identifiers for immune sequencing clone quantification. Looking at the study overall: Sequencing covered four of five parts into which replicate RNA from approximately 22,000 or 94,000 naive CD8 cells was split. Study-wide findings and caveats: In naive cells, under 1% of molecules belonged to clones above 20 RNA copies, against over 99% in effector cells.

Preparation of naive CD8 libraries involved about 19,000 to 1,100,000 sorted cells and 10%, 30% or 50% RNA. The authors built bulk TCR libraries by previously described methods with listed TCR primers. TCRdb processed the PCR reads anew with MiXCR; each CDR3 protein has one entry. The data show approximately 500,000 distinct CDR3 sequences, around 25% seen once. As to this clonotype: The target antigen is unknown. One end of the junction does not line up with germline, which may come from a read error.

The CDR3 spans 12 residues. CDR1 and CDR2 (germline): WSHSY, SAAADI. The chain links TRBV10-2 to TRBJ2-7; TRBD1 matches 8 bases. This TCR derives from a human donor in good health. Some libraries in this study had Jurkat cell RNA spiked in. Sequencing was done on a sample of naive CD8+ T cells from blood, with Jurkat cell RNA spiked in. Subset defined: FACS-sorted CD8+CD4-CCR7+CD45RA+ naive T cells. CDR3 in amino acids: CAGSGTGYEQYF. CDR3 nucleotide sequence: TGCGCCGGCAGTGGGACAGGCTACGAGCAGTACTTC.